This T cell receptor (beta chain) derives from a study of blood T cell repertoires in COVID-19. Study in general: The samples span acute and convalescent COVID-19 from the United States, Italy and Spain.

Germline V lookup: CDR1 LGHNA, CDR2 YSLEER. This CDR3 contains 14 residues. V lost 4 bases, J lost 2 bases, and 1 base stayed unmatched. Sequencing was performed with immunoSEQ multiplex PCR; in TCRdb, only in-frame clones are kept and a portion is missing. The table shows 130,000 to 150,000 clones, with around 86% occurring only once. The sequenced material came from peripheral blood. The clonotype comes from a man aged 50-60 years who had recovered from COVID-19. The J gene is TRBJ2-1, the V gene TRBV4-3; 8 positions agree with TRBD2. CDR3 amino acids: CASSPGLAYNEQFF. CDR3 DNA: TGCGCCAGCAGCCCGGGACTAGCCTACAATGAGCAGTTCTTC.